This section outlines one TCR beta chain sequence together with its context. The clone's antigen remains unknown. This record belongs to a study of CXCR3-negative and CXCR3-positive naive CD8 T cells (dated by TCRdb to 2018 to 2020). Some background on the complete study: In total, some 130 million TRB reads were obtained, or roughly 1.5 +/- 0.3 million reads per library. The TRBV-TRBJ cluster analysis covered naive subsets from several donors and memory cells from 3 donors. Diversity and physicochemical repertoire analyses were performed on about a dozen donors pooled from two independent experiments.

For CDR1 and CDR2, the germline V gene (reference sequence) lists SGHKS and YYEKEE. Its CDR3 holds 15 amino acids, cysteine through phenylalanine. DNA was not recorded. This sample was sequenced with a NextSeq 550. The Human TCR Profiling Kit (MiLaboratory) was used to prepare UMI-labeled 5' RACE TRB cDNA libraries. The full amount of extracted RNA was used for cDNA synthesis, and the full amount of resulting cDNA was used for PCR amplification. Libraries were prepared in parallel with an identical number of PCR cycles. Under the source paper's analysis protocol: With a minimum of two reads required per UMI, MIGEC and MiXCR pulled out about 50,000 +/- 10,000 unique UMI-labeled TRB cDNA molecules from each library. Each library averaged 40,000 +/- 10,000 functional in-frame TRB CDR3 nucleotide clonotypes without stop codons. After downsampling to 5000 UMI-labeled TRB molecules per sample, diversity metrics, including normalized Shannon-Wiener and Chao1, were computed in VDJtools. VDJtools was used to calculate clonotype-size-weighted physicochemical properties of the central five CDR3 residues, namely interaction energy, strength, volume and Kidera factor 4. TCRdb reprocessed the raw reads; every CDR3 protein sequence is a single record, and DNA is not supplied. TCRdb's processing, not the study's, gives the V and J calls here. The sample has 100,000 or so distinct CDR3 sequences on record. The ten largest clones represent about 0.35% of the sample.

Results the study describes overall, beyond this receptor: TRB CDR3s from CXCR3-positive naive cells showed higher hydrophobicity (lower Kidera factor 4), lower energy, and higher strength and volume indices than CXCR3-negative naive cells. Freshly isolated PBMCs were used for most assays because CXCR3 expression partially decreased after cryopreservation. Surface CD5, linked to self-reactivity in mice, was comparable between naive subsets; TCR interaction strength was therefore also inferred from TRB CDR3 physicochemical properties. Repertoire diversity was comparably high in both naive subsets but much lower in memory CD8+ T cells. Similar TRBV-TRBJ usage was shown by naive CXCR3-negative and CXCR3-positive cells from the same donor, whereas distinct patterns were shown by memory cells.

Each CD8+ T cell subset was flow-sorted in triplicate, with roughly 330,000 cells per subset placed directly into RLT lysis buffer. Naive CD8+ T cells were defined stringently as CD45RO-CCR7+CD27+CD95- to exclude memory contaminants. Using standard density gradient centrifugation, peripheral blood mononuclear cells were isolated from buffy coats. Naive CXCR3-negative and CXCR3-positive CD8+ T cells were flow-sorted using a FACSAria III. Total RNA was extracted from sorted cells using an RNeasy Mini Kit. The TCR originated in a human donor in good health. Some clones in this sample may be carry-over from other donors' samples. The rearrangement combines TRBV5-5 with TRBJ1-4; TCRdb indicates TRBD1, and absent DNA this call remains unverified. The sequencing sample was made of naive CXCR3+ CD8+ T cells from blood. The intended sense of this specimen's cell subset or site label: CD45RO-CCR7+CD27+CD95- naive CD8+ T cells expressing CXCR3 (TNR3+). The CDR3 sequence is CASSRLGGANEKLFF.